The 18 T cell receptor beta chains given below trace back to one sample, sequenced in a study of early T cells in non-severe SARS-CoV-2 infection. TCRdb reanalysed the 5' RACE reads using MiXCR and keeps one entry per CDR3 protein. In the table there are some 50,000 distinct CDR3 sequences, 5% to 6% of which are singletons. Sequencing was performed on whole blood, taken at baseline. The receptors were gathered from an adult who was a healthcare worker with PCR-confirmed SARS-CoV-2 infection or an uninfected control (not recorded which).

This clonotype has ten or more counts. The chain joins TRBV14 to TRBJ2-1; no clear D. V was clipped by 1 base and J by 4 bases, with 14 bases between them. CDR3 length equals 16 residues. Germline V lookup: CDR1 SGHDN, CDR2 FVKESK. The CDR3 DNA reads TGTGCCAGCAGCCAAGTTGTGGCAGTGCCGTACAATGAGCAGTTCTTC. The encoded protein is CASSQVVAVPYNEQFF. The whole variable domain, remainder taken from reference TRBV14 and TRBJ2-1, is EAGVTQFPSHSVIEKGQTVTLRCDPISGHDNLYWYRRVMGKEIKFLLHFVKESKQDESGMPNNRFLAERTGGTYSTLKVQPAELEDSGVYFCASSQVVAVPYNEQFFGPGTRLTVL.

V is TRBV20-1 and J is TRBJ2-5, with unresolved D. V was clipped by 3 bases and J by 7 bases, with 12 bases between them. This CDR3 region has 12 residues. Germline V gives CDR1 DFQATT, CDR2 SNEGSKA (reference sequence). The CDR3 sequence is CSARDGLGTQYF. In nucleotides, the CDR3 is TGCAGTGCTAGGGACGGGCTTGGGACCCAGTACTTC.

This clonotype was detected ten times or more. The chain combines TRBV2 with TRBJ2-1, with TRBD2 matching 7 bases. Germline V gene data show CDR1 as SNHLY and CDR2 as FYNNEI. This CDR3 comprises 18 residues. J lost 6 bases, V lost 2 bases, and 16 bases had no gene match. The CDR3 sequence is CASSEWWREYSEGNEQFF. The CDR3 DNA sequence: TGTGCCAGCAGTGAATGGTGGCGGGAGTATTCGGAGGGCAATGAGCAGTTCTTC. Drawing the rest from reference TRBV2 and TRBJ2-1, the complete variable domain is EPEVTQTPSHQVTQMGQEVILRCVPISNHLYFYWYRQILGQKVEFLVSFYNNEISEKSEIFDDQFSVERPDGSNFTLKIRSTKLEDSAMYFCASSEWWREYSEGNEQFFGPGTRLTVL.

V usage is TRBV5-4 and J usage is TRBJ2-3; D is unresolved. The CDR3 has 16 amino acids. Germline-derived CDR1 and CDR2 are SGHNT and YYREEE (reference sequence). The germline V and J ends were trimmed by 0 bases and 1 base, with 12 bases remaining between them. The CDR3 sequence is CASSLGRGGGTDTQYF. The CDR3 nucleotides read TGTGCCAGCAGCTTGGGTCGAGGTGGGGGCACAGATACGCAGTATTTT. The full variable domain, its missing parts supplied by reference TRBV5-4 and TRBJ2-3, is ETGVTQSPTHLIKTRGQQVTLRCSSQSGHNTVSWYQQALGQGPQFIFQYYREEENGRGNFPPRFSGLQFPNYSSELNVNALELDDSALYLCASSLGRGGGTDTQYFGPGTRLTVL.

This clonotype was recorded at least ten times. The chain employs TRBV7-8 and TRBJ1-5; 8 bases match TRBD1. Per the germline V gene, CDR1 is SGHVS and CDR2 is FQNEAQ. CDR3 length: 15 residues. With V trimmed by 3 bases and J by 2 bases, 3 bases remained unmatched. CDR3: CASSFGQGGNQPQHF. CDR3 nucleotide sequence: TGTGCCAGCAGCTTTGGACAGGGCGGCAATCAGCCCCAGCATTTT.

This clonotype was seen repeatedly, ten times or more. V is TRBV5-1 and J is TRBJ2-3; the D gene is possibly TRBD2 (5 bases). Germline CDR1 is SGHRS and CDR2 is YFSETQ. Trimming removed 5 bases at V and 5 bases at J, with 12 bases between. CDR3 length: 13 residues. The CDR3 protein is CASSFLAGDTQYF. The CDR3 nucleotides read TGCGCCAGCAGTTTCCTAGCAGGAGATACGCAGTATTTT.

The sample holds many counts of this clonotype. The V gene is TRBV29-1, the J gene TRBJ1-1; no clear D. The V gene's germline CDR1 is SQVTM and CDR2 ANQGSEA. Trimming shortened V by 1 base and J by 5 bases, and 8 bases separated the two germline ends. The CDR3 has 12 residues. The CDR3 DNA is TGCAGCGTTGAAGTGCAAGGGACTGAAGCTTTCTTT. This sequence encodes CSVEVQGTEAFF.

There are many counts of this clonotype. The J gene is TRBJ2-7, the V gene TRBV4-1; D is undetermined. Germline lookup yields CDR1 MGHRA and CDR2 YSYEKL. This CDR3 has 16 amino acids. The V end was cut by 0 bases, the J end by 0 bases, with 12 bases between. The CDR3 region has the DNA TGCGCCAGCAGCCAAGATTTTAGCACGAGCTCCTACGAGCAGTACTTC. Translation gives CASSQDFSTSSYEQYF.

This clonotype was picked up many times. This sequence joins TRBV3-1 and TRBJ2-2, with D possibly being TRBD1 or TRBD2 (5 bases each). This CDR3 is built from 16 residues. Germline V gene sequence: CDR1 LGHDT, CDR2 YNNKEL (reference sequence). Trimming cost V 4 bases and J 2 bases, with 14 bases left between them. The CDR3 DNA sequence: TGTGCCAGCAGCCTTGGCACAGGAGGAAACACCGGGGAGCTGTTTTTT. Its protein is CASSLGTGGNTGELFF.

This clonotype has at least ten counts. The chain couples TRBV6-5 to TRBJ2-1; possible D gene TRBD1, 6 bases. The V and J ends lost 3 bases and 3 bases respectively, with 12 bases between them. The CDR3 sequence is 15 residues long. CDR1 is MNHEY, CDR2 SVGAGI, per germline. CDR3 region: CASSYLDSHYNEQFF. CDR3 DNA: TGTGCCAGCAGTTATCTGGACAGTCACTACAATGAGCAGTTCTTC.

This clonotype has more than one count but fewer than ten. The chain uses TRBV23-1 and TRBJ2-7, with 8 bases that match TRBD2. TRBV23-1 is an open reading frame, and its role is uncertain. The CDR3 is 14 residues long. With V trimmed by 4 bases and J by 0 bases, 2 bases remained unmatched. CDR3: CASSRAGASYEQYF. The CDR3 DNA follows: TGCGCCAGCAGTCGAGCGGGAGCCTCCTACGAGCAGTACTTC.

Worth noting for this clonotype: A read error may explain this, as a much larger clone is one base away. The chain couples TRBV6-2 or TRBV6-3 to TRBJ2-2; 9 bases are shared with TRBD1. The CDR3 is 14 residues long. Per germline, CDR1 MNHEY and CDR2 SVGEGT. The CDR3 DNA reads TGTGCCAGCAGTGGGACAGGGTTTGCCGGGGAGCAGTTTTTT. It specifies CASSGTGFAGEQFF.

This clonotype appeared many times. The chain joins TRBV5-1 to TRBJ2-1; D may be TRBD1 (6 bases). There are 17 residues in the CDR3. Germline V gene data show CDR1 as SGHRS and CDR2 as YFSETQ. V shed 2 bases and J shed 0 bases, with 15 bases lying between them. Here the CDR3 reads CASSFPDSASSYNEQFF. CDR3 nucleotide sequence: TGCGCCAGCAGCTTCCCGGACAGCGCGAGCTCCTACAATGAGCAGTTCTTC.

This clonotype was picked up many times. The rearrangement uses TRBV19 and TRBJ2-1, with a weak D call TRBD1 (5 bases). Germline V gene lookup returns CDR1 LNHDA and CDR2 SQIVND (reference sequence). Deletions cut 7 bases from V and 5 bases from J, with 15 bases between. The CDR3 runs to 14 residues. CDR3 region: CASIPQGRNNEQFF. The CDR3, as DNA: TGTGCCAGTATTCCCCAGGGTCGAAACAATGAGCAGTTCTTC.

This clonotype was counted between two and nine times. Written as DNA, the CDR3 is TGTGCCAGCAGTATACAGGGACATGGCTACACCTTC. It specifies CASSIQGHGYTF. The chain is built from TRBV12-3 or TRBV12-4 and TRBJ1-2, with a tentative D call TRBD1 (6 bases). The CDR3 has 12 amino acids. V shed 5 bases and J shed 6 bases, with 10 bases lying between them.

The V call is TRBV19, the J call TRBJ1-5; no reliable D call. Trimming removed 5 bases from V and 1 base from J, with 6 bases in between. This CDR3 has 13 residues. Germline V gene lookup returns CDR1 LNHDA and CDR2 SQIVND (reference sequence). The CDR3 sequence is CASSPKSNQPQHF. CDR3 bases: TGTGCCAGTAGTCCCAAGAGCAATCAGCCCCAGCATTTT.

By proportion, this clonotype is medium-sized. The J gene is TRBJ2-5, the V gene TRBV6-1; 8 nucleotides align to TRBD1. J gave up 1 base and V 8 bases, and 9 bases lay outside the gene matches. Germline assignment: CDR1 MNHNS and CDR2 SASEGT. The CDR3 covers 15 residues. The CDR3 region has the DNA TGTGCCAGCGGACCAATACAGGGGGGCCAAGAGACCCAGTACTTC. This translates into CASGPIQGGQETQYF.

This clonotype was counted between two and nine times. The rearrangement uses TRBV7-9 and TRBJ2-3; no clear D. V lost 1 base and J lost 4, with 9 bases in between. CDR3 length equals 14 residues. CDR1 is SEHNR and CDR2 is FQNEAQ in the germline V gene (reference sequence). The DNA for the CDR3 is TGTGCCAGCAGCTTAGAGTCGCGTGCAGATACGCAGTATTTT. Protein product: CASSLESRADTQYF.